This passage covers 5 T cell receptor beta chains from one sample sequenced in a study of T-cell memory formation after mild COVID-19. TCRdb re-analysed the 5' RACE reads in MiXCR, keeping a single row per CDR3 protein. This sample has roughly 350,000 distinct CDR3 sequences, with approximately 29% found just once. The specimen was PBMCs or a T cell subset sorted from them (not recorded which). Every receptor here comes from an adult woman who had mild COVID-19 (a few samples of this study predate the infection). Cell type and time point are not known.

This chain joins TRBV5-1 and TRBJ2-7, with D tentatively TRBD2 (6 bases). From germline, CDR1 is SGHRS and CDR2 YFSETQ. This CDR3 has 13 residues. The ends were cut back, 4 bases at V and 6 bases at J, with 14 bases in the middle. The CDR3, as DNA: TGCGCCAGCAGCCCGACGTTCGGGGGCGAGCAGTACTTC. It encodes CASSPTFGGEQYF.

The chain employs TRBV5-6 and TRBJ2-5; a possible D gene is TRBD1 (6 bases). From germline, CDR1 is SGHDT and CDR2 YYEEEE. Trimming stripped 4 bases from V and 0 bases from J, with 16 bases between. This CDR3 contains 16 residues. The CDR3 DNA reads as TGTGCCAGCAGCGCGCCATATCGGGACAACCAAGAGACCCAGTACTTC. It encodes CASSAPYRDNQETQYF.

The J gene is TRBJ1-5, the V gene TRBV16; no firm D call. Germline V gene sequence: CDR1 KGHSY, CDR2 FQNENV. Trimming cost V 0 bases and J 8 bases, with 14 bases left between them. The CDR3 is 15 amino acids. CDR3 in amino acids: CASSQSGQAAKPQHF. The CDR3 DNA follows: TGTGCCAGCAGCCAATCAGGGCAGGCCGCCAAGCCCCAGCATTTT.

The table lists this clonotype with a few counts. The V call is TRBV7-9, the J call TRBJ1-2; D ambiguous. Trimming stripped 1 base from V and 3 bases from J, with 9 bases between. The CDR3 contains 14 residues. Germline V gives CDR1 SEHNR, CDR2 FQNEAQ (reference sequence). CDR3 amino acids: CASSLGSVDYGYTF. The CDR3 bases are TGTGCCAGCAGCTTAGGGTCGGTAGACTATGGCTACACCTTC.

The genes are TRBV5-1 and TRBJ2-3; TRBD2 matches 9 bases. CDR1 is SGHRS, CDR2 YFSETQ, per germline. This CDR3 is built from 14 residues. Trimming removed 4 bases from V and 0 bases from J; junction bases left unmatched: 0. The CDR3 here is CASSGTSSTDTQYF. The CDR3 region has the DNA TGCGCCAGCAGCGGGACTAGCAGCACAGATACGCAGTATTTT.